This TCR beta chain was found in a study of T cell responses to AZD1222 COVID-19 vaccine. Findings and limits, study-wide: Only 5 or 6 individuals given AZD1222 were seropositive at baseline. Of spike-specific TCRs, nearly half reportedly target regions left unmutated in variants.

TCRdb's table, derived via immunoSEQ multiplex PCR, lists solely in-frame clones and lacks some. The top ten hold approximately 5.1% of the sample, which has about 150,000 clones, about 89% seen once. Of note for this clone: Its specificity is not known.

Germline V gives CDR1 MRHNA, CDR2 SNTAGT. J gave up 6 bases and V 4 bases, and 5 bases lay outside the gene matches. CDR3 length equals 14 residues. The J gene is TRBJ2-2, the V gene TRBV6-4; TRBD1 agrees at 7 bases. The material was peripheral blood, obtained on day 0 of AZD1222 vaccination. The sequence was obtained from an adult in good health. The CDR3 is CASSGTGSAGELFF. Written as DNA, the CDR3 is TGTGCCAGCAGTGGGACAGGTAGTGCCGGGGAGCTGTTTTTT.